What follows are 20 T cell receptor beta chains derived from one specimen sequenced in a study of blood T cell repertoires in COVID-19. Data came from immunoSEQ multiplex PCR; TCRdb stores just in-frame clones and leaves some out. Of 80,000 or so clones in the sample, roughly 84% were seen once. Sample: peripheral blood. These receptors were collected from a man aged 55 to 70 with COVID-19, enrolled during active disease.

The chain has TRBV5-4 and TRBJ1-1, with TRBD1 identical over 7 bases. Germline CDR1 is SGHNT and CDR2 is YYREEE (reference sequence). With 2 bases clipped from V and 6 bases from J, the junction kept 7 bases outside the gene matches. The length of the CDR3 is 14 residues. The CDR3 sequence is CASSFLQGKSEAFF. The CDR3 DNA is TGTGCCAGCAGCTTTTTACAGGGGAAGTCTGAAGCTTTCTTT.

The V call is TRBV14, the J call TRBJ2-3; the match to TRBD2 covers 11 bases. Germline-derived CDR1 and CDR2 are SGHDN and FVKESK. J was trimmed by 5 bases and V by 3 bases; bases with no gene match: 4. CDR3 length: 15 residues. The CDR3 bases are TGTGCCAGCAGCCAGCATACTAGCGGGGGAGATACGCAGTATTTT. The encoded protein is CASSQHTSGGDTQYF.

The DNA for the CDR3 is TGCAGTGCTAGTTACAGGGACGGAGATACGCAGTATTTT. Translating it yields CSASYRDGDTQYF. The chain couples TRBV20-1 to TRBJ2-3, with TRBD1 as a possible D gene (6 bases). The CDR3 loop spans 13 amino acids. Germline CDR1 is DFQATT and CDR2 is SNEGSKA (reference sequence). Trimming cost V 3 bases and J 5 bases, with 12 bases left between them.

This clone was counted a single time. This chain joins TRBV5-4 and TRBJ2-3; the D gene is possibly TRBD2 (7 bases). The germline V and J ends were trimmed by 6 bases and 2 bases, with 16 bases remaining between them. Looked up from germline, CDR1 is SGHNT and CDR2 is YYREEE (reference sequence). The CDR3 is 15 residues long. The CDR3 DNA is TGTGCCAGCAAGGAGGGGGGGGGCATCACAGATACGCAGTATTTT. This codes for CASKEGGGITDTQYF.

The rearrangement joins TRBV4-1 to TRBJ1-4; 8 positions agree with TRBD1. The germline V gene encodes CDR1 MGHRA and CDR2 YSYEKL. CDR3 size: 18 residues. The trim removed 0 bases at V and 7 bases at J, leaving 13 bases unmatched. The CDR3 here is CASSQDRHQGAGGEKLFF. The DNA for the CDR3 is TGCGCCAGCAGCCAAGATCGCCATCAGGGGGCTGGGGGTGAAAAACTGTTTTTT.

The V call is TRBV21-1, the J call TRBJ2-1; the listed D gene, TRBD2, was not tested against the DNA. TRBV21-1 is flagged as a pseudogene. The CDR3 is 14 residues long. CDR3 residues: CASSKPTTLNEQFF. As DNA, the CDR3 is TGTGCCAGCAGCAAGCCCACCACCCTAAATGAGCAGTTCTTC.

This rearrangement joins TRBV30 to TRBJ2-5, with TRBD1 matching over 11 bases. V shed 2 bases and J 5 bases; nucleotides not matched to a gene: 7. The germline V gene encodes CDR1 GTSNPN and CDR2 SVGIG (reference sequence). The CDR3 is 15 amino acids. The CDR3 spells CAWSLGQGAKETQYF. CDR3 nucleotides: TGTGCCTGGAGTCTCGGACAGGGGGCGAAGGAGACCCAGTACTTC.

V usage is TRBV4-1 and J usage is TRBJ1-1, with a weak D call TRBD1 (6 bases). CDR1 and CDR2 from the germline V gene are MGHRA and YSYEKL. CDR3 length equals 18 residues. V was trimmed by 0 bases and J by 3 bases, leaving 20 bases between them. The CDR3 region is CASSQDHRATGVDTEAFF. The DNA of the CDR3 is TGCGCCAGCAGCCAAGATCACAGGGCCACTGGCGTGGACACTGAAGCTTTCTTT.

The gene calls are TRBV7-9 and TRBJ1-5; D remains unclear. The CDR3 length is 12 residues. Germline V gene lookup returns CDR1 SEHNR and CDR2 FQNEAQ (reference sequence). The ends were cut back, 3 bases at V and 6 bases at J, with 6 bases in the middle. In nucleotides, the CDR3 is TGTGCCAGCAGCTTTTCCGTTCAGCCCCAGCATTTT. Translated: CASSFSVQPQHF. Supplemented by reference TRBV7-9 and TRBJ1-5, the full variable domain reads DTGVSQNPRHKITKRGQNVTFRCDPISEHNRLYWYRQTLGQGPEFLTYFQNEAQLEKSRLLSDRFSAERPKGSFSTLEIQRTEQGDSAMYLCASSFSVQPQHFGDGTRLSIL.

This chain joins TRBV5-4 and TRBJ2-3; 8 positions match TRBD2. The germline gives CDR1 SGHNT, CDR2 YYREEE (reference sequence). Trimming removed 1 base from V and 4 bases from J; junction bases left unmatched: 5. The CDR3 is 15 residues long. The CDR3 DNA reads as TGTGCCAGCAGCTTGTCACTTAGCGGGGCAGATACGCAGTATTTT. Its translation: CASSLSLSGADTQYF.

The rearrangement joins TRBV6-5 to TRBJ1-4; 10 bases match TRBD1. The CDR3 loop spans 14 amino acids. V dropped 6 bases and J dropped 6; count of bases not matched to a gene: 4. Germline CDR1 is MNHEY and CDR2 is SVGAGI. The CDR3 sequence is CASRGTGEDEKLFF. The CDR3, as DNA: TGTGCCAGCAGGGGGACAGGGGAGGATGAAAAACTGTTTTTT.

The chain joins TRBV5-1 to TRBJ1-5, with 9 bases identical to TRBD1. CDR1 is SGHRS, CDR2 YFSETQ, per germline. The CDR3 runs to 15 residues. Trimming cost V 4 bases and J 4 bases; bases outside gene matches: 6. CDR3 loop: CASSVSGTGNQPQHF. For the CDR3, the DNA is TGCGCCAGCAGCGTCTCCGGGACAGGGAATCAGCCCCAGCATTTT.

CDR3 coding DNA: TGTGCCAGCAGTGGGGTCCGGCCAGGGGTTGGCTATGGCTACACCTTC. This sequence encodes CASSGVRPGVGYGYTF. The V gene is TRBV6-1, the J gene TRBJ1-2; possible D gene TRBD1, 6 bases. With 4 bases removed from V and 4 bases from J, the gap between germline ends came to 19 bases. CDR1 MNHNS and CDR2 SASEGT come from the germline V gene. The CDR3 consists of 16 residues.

The V call is TRBV5-1, the J call TRBJ2-3; possibly TRBD1 for D (5 bases). Trimming took 0 bases from V and 5 from J, leaving 10 bases between them. Germline V gene data show CDR1 as SGHRS and CDR2 as YFSETQ. The CDR3 sequence is 14 residues long. For the CDR3, the DNA is TGCGCCAGCAGCTTGGGGCCAGGGCGAGATACGCAGTATTTT. Amino acid sequence: CASSLGPGRDTQYF.

In its sample, this clone was seen a few times. The V gene is TRBV30, the J gene TRBJ2-7; 7 bases are shared with TRBD2. Germline V lookup: CDR1 GTSNPN, CDR2 SVGIG (reference sequence). J was trimmed by 4 bases and V by 4 bases; bases with no gene match: 7. This CDR3 has 13 residues. The CDR3 sequence: CAWTPSGVYEQYF. For the CDR3, the DNA is TGTGCCTGGACCCCTAGCGGAGTTTACGAGCAGTACTTC.

This clone has a single count. The genes are TRBV6-1 and TRBJ2-7; 7 positions match TRBD2. The CDR3 loop spans 15 amino acids. V gave up 2 bases and J gave up 4 bases; unmatched junction bases: 8. Germline V gene data show CDR1 as MNHNS and CDR2 as SASEGT. This CDR3 is CASSELGLGEYEQYF. For the CDR3, the DNA is TGTGCCAGCAGTGAACTAGGACTAGGGGAGTACGAGCAGTACTTC.

DNA for the CDR3: TGTGCCAGTAGTTCACCCGGACACTCTCTTGAAGCTTTCTTT. Translating gives CASSSPGHSLEAFF. The chain couples TRBV19 to TRBJ1-1, with D possibly being TRBD1 (5 bases). The CDR3 has 14 amino acids. Germline CDR1 and CDR2: LNHDA and SQIVND (reference sequence). V was clipped by 5 bases and J by 7 bases, with 17 bases between them.

This chain uses TRBV7-3 with TRBJ2-4; D may be TRBD1 (5 bases). The CDR3 length is 15 residues. Looked up from germline, CDR1 is SGHTA and CDR2 is FQGTGA. Trimming shortened V by 5 bases and J by 5 bases, and 16 bases separated the two germline ends. In DNA form, the CDR3 reads TGTGCCAGCAGCCCTCGGTTGGGGCCTCAAAACATTCAGTACTTC. It specifies CASSPRLGPQNIQYF.

This clone was recorded only once. The chain has TRBV5-4 and TRBJ1-1; 7 bases map to TRBD1. CDR3 size: 15 residues. The J segment lost 0 bases and the V segment lost 0 bases, leaving 2 bases of the junction unmatched. Germline V gene data show CDR1 as SGHNT and CDR2 as YYREEE (reference sequence). CDR3 bases: TGTGCCAGCAGCTTGGGGGGACAGATGAACACTGAAGCTTTCTTT. Amino acids: CASSLGGQMNTEAFF.

The rearrangement uses TRBV11-3 and TRBJ2-7, with D possibly matching TRBD1 (5 bases). Germline lookup yields CDR1 SGHNT and CDR2 YENEEA. CDR3 length equals 12 residues. Trimming cost V 5 bases and J 3 bases, with 8 bases left between them. In nucleotides, the CDR3 is TGTGCCAGCAGCACAACAGGCTACGAGCAGTACTTC. This codes for CASSTTGYEQYF.